The 7 T cell receptor beta chains below all came from one sample that was sequenced in a study of T cell changes during pregnancy in multiple sclerosis. TCRdb's copy holds only in-frame clones and misses some; the assay was immunoSEQ multiplex PCR. The sample shows 15,000 to 17,000 clones, roughly 80% of them seen only once. Sample: CD8+ T cells from peripheral blood mononuclear cells, taken after pregnancy. The receptor source for this set is a female donor in good health, enrolled as a control in a pregnancy study.

The rearrangement uses TRBV5-6 and TRBJ1-2; TRBD1 aligns across 7 bases. CDR3 length: 15 residues. Per the germline V gene, CDR1 is SGHDT and CDR2 is YYEEEE. V lost 3 bases, J lost 4 bases, and 9 bases stayed unmatched. The CDR3: CASSYRDSAIYGYTF. CDR3 DNA sequence: TGTGCCAGCAGCTACCGGGACAGCGCGATCTATGGCTACACCTTC.

This clone occurred many times. The J gene is TRBJ2-1, the V gene TRBV30; TRBD1 is a possible D gene (6 bases). V lost 1 base to trimming and J lost 10 bases, with 14 bases between them. CDR1 is GTSNPN, CDR2 SVGIG, per germline (reference sequence). The CDR3 is 13 amino acids. CDR3 region: CAWSGADSGEQFF. CDR3 coding DNA: TGTGCCTGGAGTGGCGCGGACAGTGGAGAGCAGTTCTTC.

This chain joins TRBV7-2 and TRBJ1-1, with D perhaps TRBD1 (5 bases). Germline V gene sequence: CDR1 SGHTA, CDR2 FQGNSA. V gave up 5 bases and J gave up 0 bases, with 19 bases separating them. The CDR3 totals 17 residues. The chain's CDR3 is CASSPVGGLRMNTEAFF. In nucleotides, the CDR3 is TGTGCCAGCAGCCCCGTGGGGGGTCTAAGGATGAACACTGAAGCTTTCTTT.

The table lists this clone with a few counts. V and J are TRBV7-9 and TRBJ1-1; 7 nucleotides line up with TRBD1. There are 15 residues in the CDR3. The J segment lost 2 bases and the V segment lost 5 bases, leaving 8 bases of the junction unmatched. Germline loops: CDR1 SEHNR, CDR2 FQNEAQ (reference sequence). CDR3 residues: CASSPPGGINTEAFF. The CDR3 region has the DNA TGTGCCAGCAGCCCACCAGGGGGTATAAACACTGAAGCTTTCTTT. Looking up the rest from reference TRBV7-9 and TRBJ1-1 gives the full variable domain: DTGVSQNPRHKITKRGQNVTFRCDPISEHNRLYWYRQTLGQGPEFLTYFQNEAQLEKSRLLSDRFSAERPKGSFSTLEIQRTEQGDSAMYLCASSPPGGINTEAFFGQGTRLTVV.

V gene TRBV4-3 combines with J gene TRBJ2-5; 12 bases are a match to TRBD2. Germline CDR1 LGHNA, CDR2 YSLEER. The J segment lost 11 bases and the V segment lost 0 bases, leaving 7 bases of the junction unmatched. This CDR3 is built from 15 residues. Here the CDR3 reads CASSQDRLAGALQYF. The CDR3 bases are TGCGCCAGCAGCCAAGATAGACTAGCGGGGGCCCTACAGTACTTC.

The chain uses TRBV5-5 and TRBJ2-2; TRBD1 matches 7 bases. This CDR3 has 14 residues. J gave up 4 bases and V 3 bases, and 3 bases lay outside the gene matches. Germline-derived CDR1 and CDR2 are SGHKS and YYEKEE (reference sequence). This CDR3 reads CASSSDRSTGELFF. CDR3 bases: TGTGCCAGCAGCTCGGACAGGTCCACCGGGGAGCTGTTTTTT.

This clone was seen more than once but under ten times. The chain recombines TRBV28 with TRBJ1-2; D is ambiguous. There are 14 residues in the CDR3. Between the trimmed V and J ends, which lost 5 bases and 0 bases, there was a span of 10 bases. CDR1 MDHEN and CDR2 SYDVKM come from the germline V gene. The CDR3 sequence: CASSDSGANYGYTF. The DNA of the CDR3 is TGTGCCAGCAGTGACTCCGGAGCTAACTATGGCTACACCTTC.